These T cell receptor beta chains were read from a single sample in a study of neoadjuvant anti-PD-1 for oral cavity cancer. Sequenced by immunoSEQ multiplex PCR; TCRdb stores in-frame clones only, minus some. Seen here are about 14,000 clones, about 69% observed once, and the top ten hold roughly 2.9%. The input for sequencing was PBMCs, taken before nivolumab (anti-PD-1) treatment. These TCRs come from a person aged 40 to 85 with oral cavity squamous cell carcinoma. The CDR3 runs from the conserved cysteine through the conserved F or W. A D gene is named only where the DNA matches it firmly. Rows give clone size only sometimes, using once, few, many, or a class for an expanded clone.

cdr3_aa,cdr3_nt,v_call,j_call,d_call,clone_size,cdr3_length
CASSLWRQETQYF,TGCGCCAGCAGCTTATGGAGGCAAGAGACCCAGTACTTC,TRBV5-1,TRBJ2-5,-,-,13
CASSAGGIDRDF,TGTGCCAGCAGCGCGGGCGGAATAGACAGAGACTTC,TRBV9,TRBJ1-2,-,-,12
CARSSRQGAMDEQFF,TGTGCCAGAAGCTCCCGACAGGGGGCCATGGATGAGCAGTTCTTC,TRBV5-3,TRBJ2-1,TRBD1,-,15
CASSYGTLSTDTQYF,TGTGCCAGCAGCTACGGGACACTTAGCACAGATACGCAGTATTTT,TRBV11-2,TRBJ2-3,-,few,15
CASSSGTFGNTDTQYF,TGCGCCAGCAGCTCAGGGACTTTCGGTAACACAGATACGCAGTATTTT,TRBV5-1,TRBJ2-3,-,-,16
CAWSRGRDTQYF,TGTGCCTGGAGTCGGGGGAGAGATACGCAGTATTTT,TRBV30,TRBJ2-3,-,-,12
CASSLDRGLYNEQFF,TGTGCCAGCAGCCTAGACAGGGGACTCTACAATGAGCAGTTCTTC,TRBV5-4,TRBJ2-1,TRBD1,-,15
CASRTGLDSGYGYTF,TGTGCCAGCAGAACGGGCCTCGATTCGGGCTATGGCTACACCTTC,TRBV6-1,TRBJ1-2,-,once,15
CAIRGGESQPQHF,TGTGCCATCAGGGGGGGGGAAAGTCAGCCCCAGCATTTT,TRBV10-3,TRBJ1-5,-,-,13
CAWSGARGYEQYF,TGTGCCTGGAGTGGTGCCAGGGGGTACGAGCAGTACTTC,TRBV30,TRBJ2-7,TRBD1,-,13
CSAGAGYGYTF,TGCAGTGCTGGGGCCGGCTATGGCTACACCTTC,TRBV20-1,TRBJ1-2,-,-,11
CASNQGSSAETQYF,TGCGCCAGCAATCAAGGGAGCTCGGCGGAGACCCAGTACTTC,TRBV5-1,TRBJ2-5,-,-,14
CASSADSSGNTIYF,TGTGCCAGCAGTGCGGACAGCTCTGGAAACACCATATATTTT,TRBV6-1,TRBJ1-3,-,-,14
CASTGTYTDTQYF,TGCGCCAGCACCGGGACATATACAGATACGCAGTATTTT,TRBV5-1,TRBJ2-3,-,few,13
CASSLSSGTNEKLFF,TGTGCCAGCAGCCTAAGCTCGGGGACAAATGAAAAACTGTTTTTT,TRBV5-4,TRBJ1-4,-,-,15
CASRRANTEAFF,TGTGCCAGCCGCAGGGCTAACACTGAAGCTTTCTTT,TRBV6-1,TRBJ1-1,-,-,12
CASTSRQAFF,TGTGCCAGCACGTCCAGGCAAGCTTTCTTT,TRBV2,TRBJ1-1,-,few,10
CASSPRGLAGGPRETQYF,TGCGCCAGCAGCCCAAGAGGACTAGCGGGAGGGCCCCGAGAGACCCAGTACTTC,TRBV4-1,TRBJ2-5,TRBD2,few,18
CASSFRTGVFF,TGTGCCAGCAGTTTCCGGACAGGGGTCTTCTTT,TRBV28,TRBJ1-1,TRBD1,-,11
CASSLNRGTDTQYF,TGTGCCAGCAGCTTGAACAGGGGCACAGATACGCAGTATTTT,TRBV11-2,TRBJ2-3,-,-,14
CASSLGVRAGNTIYF,TGTGCCAGCAGCTTGGGGGTCAGGGCGGGAAACACCATATATTTT,TRBV5-6,TRBJ1-3,-,-,15
CASSLQVNTEAFF,TGTGCCAGCAGTTTACAAGTGAACACTGAAGCTTTCTTT,TRBV27,TRBJ1-1,-,once,13
CASSVGASGVDEQFF,TGTGCCAGCAGCGTAGGGGCTAGCGGGGTCGATGAGCAGTTCTTC,TRBV9,TRBJ2-1,TRBD2,few,15
CASSKGWGRDTGELFF,TGTGCCAGCAGCAAAGGGTGGGGTCGGGACACCGGGGAGCTGTTTTTT,TRBV21-1,TRBJ2-2,-,-,16
CASISLTWDAFF,TGTGCCAGCATTAGTCTCACCTGGGATGCTTTCTTT,TRBV6-1,TRBJ1-1,-,once,12
CASSPSQGVNIQYF,TGTGCCAGCTCACCCAGTCAGGGGGTGAACATTCAGTACTTC,TRBV18,TRBJ2-4,TRBD1,-,14
CASSLIGFTDEQYF,TGTGCCAGCAGTTTAATCGGGTTTACGGACGAGCAGTACTTC,TRBV28,TRBJ2-7,-,-,14
CASSPLVLADTQYF,TGCGCCAGCAGCCCTCTAGTCTTGGCAGATACGCAGTATTTT,TRBV4-1,TRBJ2-3,-,-,14
CASSVRDSGELFF,TGTGCCAGCAGCGTAAGGGACTCCGGGGAGCTGTTTTTT,TRBV9,TRBJ2-2,-,-,13
CASSQDIRQGRSEAFF,TGTGCCAGCAGCCAAGATATAAGGCAGGGGAGGTCTGAAGCTTTCTTT,TRBV14,TRBJ1-1,-,-,16
CASRGPGYEQYF,TGTGCCAGCAGGGGGCCAGGCTACGAGCAGTACTTC,TRBV7-6,TRBJ2-7,-,-,12
CSWVDTTDGELFF,TGCAGCTGGGTAGACACAACTGACGGGGAGCTGTTTTTT,TRBV29-1,TRBJ2-2,-,-,13
CASSSYGTVGTEAFF,TGTGCCAGCAGTTCCTACGGGACGGTTGGGACTGAAGCTTTCTTT,TRBV11-2,TRBJ1-1,-,once,15
CASTAARMGLPNTGELFF,TGTGCCAGCACCGCAGCTCGTATGGGGCTACCGAACACCGGGGAGCTGTTTTTT,TRBV4-2,TRBJ2-2,-,-,18
CASSSGLAGFYEQYF,TGTGCCAGCAGCTCGGGACTAGCGGGGTTCTACGAGCAGTACTTC,TRBV9,TRBJ2-7,TRBD2,-,15
CASSGGTRRNTGELFF,TGTGCCAGCAGTGGCGGGACTAGGAGAAACACCGGGGAGCTGTTTTTT,TRBV6-1,TRBJ2-2,TRBD2,-,16
CASSYDDSPGANVLTF,TGTGCCAGCAGTTACGACGACTCTCCTGGGGCCAACGTCCTGACTTTC,TRBV6-5,TRBJ2-6,-,-,16
CASSLDGRGQETQYF,TGCGCCAGCAGCTTGGATGGCAGGGGACAAGAGACCCAGTACTTC,TRBV5-1,TRBJ2-5,-,-,15
CASSSGQGGEQYF,TGTGCCAGCAGTTCGGGACAGGGCGGCGAGCAGTACTTC,TRBV6-6,TRBJ2-7,TRBD1,-,13
CASSLGTGLRYEQYF,TGTGCCAGCAGTTTAGGAACGGGACTCCGCTACGAGCAGTACTTC,TRBV27,TRBJ2-7,-,-,15
CASYAVGELFF,TGTGCCAGTTACGCCGTTGGGGAGCTGTTTTTT,TRBV6-6,TRBJ2-2,-,medium-sized,11
CASSQESSYEQYF,TGCGCCAGCAGCCAAGAATCCAGCTACGAGCAGTACTTC,TRBV4-1,TRBJ2-7,-,-,13
CASSQWTLGDTDTQYF,TGTGCCAGCAGCCAGTGGACGTTGGGGGACACAGATACGCAGTATTTT,TRBV14,TRBJ2-3,-,-,16
CASSVVPPGTAHTEAFF,TGTGCCAGCAGCGTAGTCCCCCCCGGGACAGCACACACTGAAGCTTTCTTT,TRBV9,TRBJ1-1,TRBD1,-,17
CASSMTRVGNTEAFF,TGTGCCAGTAGTATGACCAGGGTGGGGAACACTGAAGCTTTCTTT,TRBV19,TRBJ1-1,-,once,15
CASSWPGFSGNTIYF,TGTGCCAGCAGTTGGCCGGGTTTCTCTGGAAACACCATATATTTT,TRBV5-8,TRBJ1-3,-,-,15
CASSKPGQGSYNSPLHF,TGTGCCAGCAGCAAACCGGGACAGGGCTCCTATAATTCACCCCTCCACTTT,TRBV11-2,TRBJ1-6,TRBD1,few,17
CASISGGIGDQTNTGELFF,TGTGCCAGTATATCGGGGGGCATTGGTGACCAGACGAACACCGGGGAGCTGTTTTTT,TRBV19,TRBJ2-2,-,once,19
CASSSSRADTQYF,TGTGCCAGTAGTTCGTCCCGTGCGGATACGCAGTATTTT,TRBV19,TRBJ2-3,-,-,13
CASSLGLTGSYEQYF,TGCGCCAGCAGCTTGGGGCTAACAGGGTCCTACGAGCAGTACTTC,TRBV5-1,TRBJ2-7,-,-,15
CASSEAPKNIQYF,TGTGCCAGCAGTGAGGCTCCTAAAAACATTCAGTACTTC,TRBV2,TRBJ2-4,-,few,13